The 25 T cell receptor beta chains given below trace back to one sample, sequenced in a study of Graves' ophthalmopathy and Graves' hyperthyroidism. RNA transcripts served as template for amplifying TCR beta CDR3 sequences. HTBI primers were used in a first-round RT-PCR, which preceded a second-round multiplex PCR. TCRdb re-analysed the multiplex PCR reads in MiXCR, keeping a single row per CDR3 protein. The sample shows about 400,000 distinct CDR3 sequences, around 20% of them seen only once. The sample consisted of peripheral blood. The receptors here all came from a woman in her late teens or twenties with Graves' ophthalmopathy.

The chain has TRBV27 and TRBJ2-7, with 7 bases that match TRBD1. V trimming: 4 bases; J trimming: 5 bases; junction bases outside the gene matches: 5. The CDR3 covers 13 residues. CDR1 and CDR2 (germline): MNHEY, SMNVEV (reference sequence). The CDR3 loop is CASSYAGGNEQYF. CDR3 bases: TGTGCCAGCAGTTATGCAGGGGGAAACGAGCAGTACTTC.

The chain employs TRBV4-2 and TRBJ2-5; 7 nucleotides agree with TRBD1. This CDR3 region has 13 residues. The germline gives CDR1 LGHNA, CDR2 YNFKEQ. The junction had 4 bases not matched to a gene; V was cut back by 5 bases and J by 4 bases. The CDR3 nucleotides are TGTGCCAGCAGCGCACAGGGGTTAGAGACCCAGTACTTC. Translation: CASSAQGLETQYF.

This clonotype was counted once. The CDR3, as DNA: TGTGCCAGCAGCGAAAGGGGGGCCGGGGAGCTGTTTTTT. Translation: CASSERGAGELFF. This chain joins TRBV4-2 and TRBJ2-2; the D gene could be TRBD1 or TRBD2 (6 bases each). The CDR3 runs to 13 residues. Trimming shortened V by 5 bases and J by 6 bases, and 10 bases separated the two germline ends. Germline V CDR1 and CDR2: LGHNA, YNFKEQ.

This clonotype was seen repeatedly, ten times or more. The chain couples TRBV6-1 to TRBJ2-4, with 9 bases fitting TRBD1. The junction had 10 bases not matched to a gene; V was cut back by 7 bases and J by 6 bases. This CDR3 is built from 15 residues. Looked up from germline, CDR1 is MNHNS and CDR2 is SASEGT. The CDR3 reads CASTEPRQGGNIQYF. The CDR3 DNA sequence: TGTGCCAGCACCGAACCCCGACAGGGGGGAAACATTCAGTACTTC.

The table lists this clonotype with many counts. J is TRBJ1-1 and V is TRBV12-3 or TRBV12-4; D gene uncertain. The CDR3 length is 11 residues. V was clipped by 3 bases and J by 5 bases, with 4 bases between them. This chain's CDR3 is CASSFRTEAFF. The CDR3 nucleotides are TGTGCCAGCAGTTTTCGAACTGAAGCTTTCTTT.

This clonotype was observed many times. The chain joins TRBV7-2 to TRBJ1-3; a possible D gene is TRBD1 (5 bases). The V and J ends lost 5 bases and 0 bases respectively, with 11 bases between them. The CDR3 has 15 amino acids. Germline loops: CDR1 SGHTA, CDR2 FQGNSA. The CDR3 DNA is TGTGCCAGCAGCCTCGTTGGGGGCTCTGGAAACACCATATATTTT. Translation gives CASSLVGGSGNTIYF.

Many counts were recorded for this clonotype. This chain links TRBV25-1 with TRBJ2-4; a weak D match, TRBD2 (5 bases). The length of the CDR3 is 14 residues. Trimming took 2 bases from V and 4 from J, leaving 9 bases between them. CDR1 MGHDK and CDR2 SYGVNS come from the germline V gene. This CDR3 reads CASSEEGVKNIQYF. Here the CDR3 DNA reads TGTGCCAGCAGTGAAGAGGGAGTGAAAAACATTCAGTACTTC. Variable domain in full (rest from reference TRBV25-1 and TRBJ2-4): EADIYQTPRYLVIGTGKKITLECSQTMGHDKMYWYQQDPGMELHLIHYSYGVNSTEKGDLSSESTVSRIRTEHFPLTLESARPSHTSQYLCASSEEGVKNIQYFGAGTRLSVL.

This clonotype was observed many times. The J gene is TRBJ1-5, the V gene TRBV25-1; no clear D. Germline V lookup: CDR1 MGHDK, CDR2 SYGVNS. The V end was cut by 1 base, the J end by 0 bases, with 7 bases between. The CDR3 is 15 amino acids. The CDR3 nucleotides are TGTGCCAGCAGTGAATCGGGATATAGCAATCAGCCCCAGCATTTT. Its protein product is CASSESGYSNQPQHF. Filled out from reference TRBV25-1 and TRBJ1-5, the complete variable domain reads EADIYQTPRYLVIGTGKKITLECSQTMGHDKMYWYQQDPGMELHLIHYSYGVNSTEKGDLSSESTVSRIRTEHFPLTLESARPSHTSQYLCASSESGYSNQPQHFGDGTRLSIL.

In this sample, this clonotype turned up many times. The chain uses TRBV6-5 and TRBJ2-4; 8 nucleotides match TRBD1. Trimming took 4 bases from V and 6 from J; bases not matched to a gene: 8. The CDR3 covers 15 residues. The germline CDR1 and CDR2 sequences are MNHEY and SVGAGI. Written as DNA, the CDR3 is TGTGCCAGCAGTTTCCCGGACAGGGCAGCAAACATTCAGTACTTC. Amino acid sequence: CASSFPDRAANIQYF.

This clonotype showed up many times. This rearrangement joins TRBV12-3 or TRBV12-4 to TRBJ1-2; tentatively, D is TRBD1 (6 bases). The V and J ends lost 2 bases and 4 bases respectively, with 14 bases between them. This CDR3 comprises 15 residues. CDR3 protein: CASSLSGGAGYGYTF. The CDR3 nucleotides read TGTGCCAGCAGTTTATCCGGGGGCGCGGGCTATGGCTACACCTTC.

This clonotype was seen repeatedly, ten times or more. The chain joins TRBV6-2 or TRBV6-3 to TRBJ2-5; 7 bases agree with TRBD2. V gave up 2 bases and J gave up 5 bases; unmatched junction bases: 5. The germline V gene encodes CDR1 MNHEY and CDR2 SVGEGT. The CDR3 covers 14 residues. The CDR3 here is CASSYGAGVETQYF. CDR3 nucleotide sequence: TGTGCCAGCAGTTACGGTGCGGGAGTTGAGACCCAGTACTTC.

The J gene is TRBJ1-5, the V gene TRBV20-1, with 7 bases fitting TRBD1. Per the germline V gene, CDR1 is DFQATT and CDR2 is SNEGSKA (reference sequence). The V gene end was trimmed by 4 bases and the J gene end by 4 bases; junction bases not matched to a gene: 16. CDR3 length: 17 amino acids. CDR3 amino acids: CSATFIPGQSRNQPQHF. The CDR3 DNA reads TGCAGTGCTACATTCATCCCGGGACAGTCTCGGAATCAGCCCCAGCATTTT.

This clonotype occurred many times. This rearrangement joins TRBV4-2 to TRBJ2-2; 9 positions match TRBD1. There are 17 residues in the CDR3. The V gene's germline CDR1 is LGHNA and CDR2 YNFKEQ. With 3 bases clipped from V and 5 bases from J, the junction kept 10 bases outside the gene matches. The CDR3 region has the DNA TGTGCCAGCAGCCAGGTTAGGGGACAGGGAGGAACCGGGGAGCTGTTTTTT. Encoded protein: CASSQVRGQGGTGELFF.

This clonotype was seen repeatedly, ten times or more. The chain uses TRBV6-1 and TRBJ2-7, with D perhaps TRBD1 (6 bases). Germline CDR1 reads MNHNS; CDR2 reads SASEGT. Trimming took 6 bases from V and 2 from J, leaving 14 bases between them. The CDR3 has 14 amino acids. The CDR3 nucleotides are TGTGCCAGCAGCCAGGGGACCACTACCTACGAGCAGTACTTC. Translated, it gives CASSQGTTTYEQYF.

In this sample, this clonotype turned up many times. The V and J genes are TRBV29-1 and TRBJ2-5; D ambiguous. V was trimmed by 7 bases and J by 1 base, leaving 13 bases between them. The CDR3 has 13 amino acids. CDR1 and CDR2 (germline): SQVTM, ANQGSEA. The CDR3 DNA is TGCAGCGCGCCCCTTAGACCCCAAGAGACCCAGTACTTC. As protein: CSAPLRPQETQYF.

The chain is built from TRBV6-1 and TRBJ2-7, with a weak D call TRBD2 (6 bases). Per the germline V gene, CDR1 is MNHNS and CDR2 is SASEGT. V was shortened by 6 bases and J by 1 base, with 16 bases between the two germline ends. The CDR3 length is 15 residues. The CDR3 nucleotides read TGTGCCAGCAGGGCGGGCCCTGCGGGATCCTACGAGCAGTACTTC. As protein: CASRAGPAGSYEQYF.

This clonotype has ten or more counts. The chain uses TRBV6-2 or TRBV6-3 and TRBJ1-1; D is possibly TRBD1 (6 bases). The ends were cut back, 0 bases at V and 4 bases at J, with 21 bases in the middle. This CDR3 spans 18 amino acids. The germline CDR1 and CDR2 sequences are MNHEY and SVGEGT. The CDR3 DNA sequence: TGTGCCAGCAGTTACTCGATTGGCTTTGGCACAGGGCTCACTGAAGCTTTCTTT. This gives the protein CASSYSIGFGTGLTEAFF.

In this sample, this clonotype turned up many times. The chain joins TRBV11-2 to TRBJ2-7, with D hard to call. V gave up 2 bases and J gave up 4 bases, with 12 bases separating them. Germline V gives CDR1 SGHAT, CDR2 FQNNGV. The CDR3 loop spans 14 amino acids. The CDR3 loop reads CASSLTALDYEQYF. The CDR3 nucleotides are TGTGCCAGCAGCTTAACGGCCCTAGATTACGAGCAGTACTTC.

The chain carries TRBV20-1 and TRBJ2-5; 11 nucleotides line up with TRBD2. The V gene's germline CDR1 is DFQATT and CDR2 SNEGSKA (reference sequence). This CDR3 region has 13 residues. V was pared by 7 bases and J by 1 base, with 2 bases of the junction left unmatched. The DNA of the CDR3 is TGCAGTGGACTAGCGGGGATCCAAGAGACCCAGTACTTC. Translated: CSGLAGIQETQYF.

This clonotype has just a few counts. With a much larger clone just one base away, this may be a read error. Here the CDR3 reads CASSITACPTSEQYF. The CDR3 nucleotides are TGTGCCAGTAGTATTACGGCATGTCCTACCTCAGAGCAGTACTTC. The V and J genes are TRBV19 and TRBJ2-7, with D unclear. The CDR3 has 15 residues. Trimming took 3 bases from V and 7 from J, leaving 19 bases between them. Germline V gene lookup returns CDR1 LNHDA and CDR2 SQIVND (reference sequence).

This chain uses TRBV10-3 with TRBJ2-7; D may correspond to TRBD1 or TRBD2 (5 bases each). This CDR3 region has 13 residues. The V gene lost 5 bases and the J gene lost 6 bases, with 14 bases spanning the gap. CDR1 is ENHRY, CDR2 SYGVKD, per germline. CDR3 nucleotides: TGTGCCATCAGTCCTAACCAGGGACGCGAGCAGTACTTC. It is translated as CAISPNQGREQYF.

This clonotype was seen many times. The chain combines TRBV5-1 with TRBJ1-1, with D unresolved. The germline V gene has CDR1 SGHRS and CDR2 YFSETQ. Trimming removed 4 bases from V and 1 base from J, with 17 bases in between. The CDR3 totals 16 residues. This chain's CDR3 is CASSPEGGPGNTEAFF. DNA for the CDR3: TGCGCCAGCAGCCCCGAAGGCGGCCCGGGGAACACTGAAGCTTTCTTT.

This clonotype was observed at least ten times. The chain carries TRBV2 and TRBJ1-2; D gene ambiguous. The germline gives CDR1 SNHLY, CDR2 FYNNEI. V lost 5 bases and J 4 bases, leaving 5 bases between the germline ends. The CDR3 extends over 11 amino acids. CDR3 in DNA: TGTGCCAGCAGTAACGTCTATGGCTACACCTTC. It yields the protein CASSNVYGYTF. Full variable domain (outside the CDR3, taken from reference TRBV2 and TRBJ1-2): EPEVTQTPSHQVTQMGQEVILRCVPISNHLYFYWYRQILGQKVEFLVSFYNNEISEKSEIFDDQFSVERPDGSNFTLKIRSTKLEDSAMYFCASSNVYGYTFGSGTRLTVV.

This clonotype was detected ten times or more. The V and J genes are TRBV5-1 and TRBJ2-7; no definite D call. The CDR3 has 15 residues. V gave up 1 base and J gave up 0 bases, with 11 bases separating them. Germline CDR1 is SGHRS and CDR2 is YFSETQ. The CDR3 DNA reads TGCGCCAGCAGCTTGAGGGCAACTTACTCCTACGAGCAGTACTTC. Protein: CASSLRATYSYEQYF.

The J gene is TRBJ2-2, the V gene TRBV5-1; 10 nucleotides align to TRBD2. Germline V gene sequence: CDR1 SGHRS, CDR2 YFSETQ. CDR3 length: 15 amino acids. Germline trimming cut 1 base from V and 5 bases from J; bases unmatched to any gene: 2. CDR3 sequence (DNA): TGCGCCAGCAGCTTGACTAGCGGGAAGACCGGGGAGCTGTTTTTT. It is translated as CASSLTSGKTGELFF.